The 25 T cell receptor beta chains below were found in one sample sequenced in a study of T cell responses to AZD1222 COVID-19 vaccine. Some clones are missing from TCRdb's copy, which holds only in-frame ones; the method was immunoSEQ multiplex PCR. This sample has some 120,000 clones, with around 92% found just once. This material consisted of peripheral blood, taken 28 days after the second AZD1222 dose. All receptors derive from an adult who received the AZD1222 COVID-19 vaccine.

This sequence joins TRBV3-1 (or the pseudogene TRBV3-2) and TRBJ1-5, with a possible D match to TRBD1 (5 bases). The ends were cut back, 0 bases at V and 3 bases at J, with 6 bases in the middle. Per the germline V gene, CDR1 is LGHDT and CDR2 is YNNKEL (reference sequence). The CDR3 is 14 residues long. This CDR3 reads CASSQEGLNQPQHF. DNA for the CDR3: TGTGCCAGCAGCCAAGAGGGGCTCAATCAGCCCCAGCATTTT.

This sequence joins TRBV11-2 and TRBJ1-4, with D perhaps matching TRBD1 (5 bases). The V and J ends lost 3 bases and 4 bases respectively, with 6 bases between them. The CDR3 spans 13 residues. Germline CDR1 is SGHAT and CDR2 is FQNNGV. The CDR3 DNA sequence: TGTGCCAGCAGCTTCGGGGGTAATGAAAAACTGTTTTTT. It codes for CASSFGGNEKLFF. The complete variable domain, with remaining parts taken from reference TRBV11-2 and TRBJ1-4, reads EAGVAQSPRYKIIEKRQSVAFWCNPISGHATLYWYQQILGQGPKLLIQFQNNGVVDDSQLPKDRFSAERLKGVDSTLKIQPAKLEDSAVYLCASSFGGNEKLFFGSGTQLSVL.

This clone was detected only once. The genes are TRBV15 and TRBJ2-7; D perhaps matches TRBD1 (6 bases). Trimming stripped 0 bases from V and 5 bases from J, with 20 bases between. CDR1 is LNHNV, CDR2 YYDKDF, per germline (reference sequence). This CDR3 has 17 residues. Here the CDR3 reads CATSRDPRGRGSHEQYF. In DNA, the CDR3 is TGTGCCACCAGCAGAGATCCTAGGGGCAGGGGATCCCACGAGCAGTACTTC. Variable domain in full (rest from reference TRBV15 and TRBJ2-7): DAMVIQNPRYQVTQFGKPVTLSCSQTLNHNVMYWYQQKSSQAPKLLFHYYDKDFNNEADTPDNFQSRRPNTSFCFLDIRSPGLGDTAMYLCATSRDPRGRGSHEQYFGPGTRLTVT.

The chain has TRBV19 and TRBJ1-6, with TRBD1 matching over 7 bases. From germline, CDR1 is LNHDA and CDR2 SQIVND (reference sequence). This CDR3 is built from 15 residues. V shed 10 bases, J shed 11 bases, and the junction held 17 bases outside the gene matches. CDR3 loop: CATSGGSFETAPLHF. CDR3 DNA sequence: TGTGCCACCTCAGGGGGGTCCTTTGAGACCGCACCCCTCCACTTT.

This chain links TRBV5-1 with TRBJ2-2; D is ambiguous. CDR3 length: 14 residues. Germline CDR1 is SGHRS and CDR2 is YFSETQ. The V and J ends lost 7 bases and 0 bases respectively, with 10 bases between them. This CDR3 is CASDGGPNTGELFF. The CDR3 DNA reads as TGCGCCAGCGACGGCGGACCGAACACCGGGGAGCTGTTTTTT.

A few counts support this clone. Different DNA sequences within this sample yield the same CDR3. The chain has TRBV24-1 and TRBJ2-7; D perhaps matches TRBD2 (5 bases). Germline V lookup: CDR1 KGHDR, CDR2 SFDVKD. The CDR3 sequence is 13 residues long. V lost 4 bases and J lost 7, with 13 bases in between. The CDR3 nucleotides read TGTGCCACCAGTGACCCGACTATCTTTGAGCAGTACTTC. Its protein is CATSDPTIFEQYF.

The chain employs TRBV28 and TRBJ1-5; D uncertain. The germline V gene encodes CDR1 MDHEN and CDR2 SYDVKM. This CDR3 contains 17 residues. Trimming took 5 bases from V and 0 from J, leaving 17 bases between them. CDR3 sequence reads: CASSPPLGRLSNQPQHF. The CDR3 bases are TGTGCCAGCAGTCCCCCCCTGGGCAGGCTTAGCAATCAGCCCCAGCATTTT.

V usage is TRBV9 and J usage is TRBJ2-3; 10 positions match TRBD2. V lost 4 bases to trimming and J lost 3 bases; unmatched junction nucleotides: 11. The germline CDR1 and CDR2 sequences are SGDLS and YYNGEE. This CDR3 comprises 17 residues. CDR3 sequence reads: CASSSGKREGRTDTQYF. The CDR3 nucleotides are TGTGCCAGCAGCTCGGGAAAGCGGGAGGGCCGTACAGATACGCAGTATTTT.

J is TRBJ2-3 and V is TRBV3-1 (or the pseudogene TRBV3-2); 12 bases are a match to TRBD2. Germline loops: CDR1 LGHDT, CDR2 YNNKEL (reference sequence). With V trimmed by 3 bases and J by 3 bases, 7 bases remained unmatched. This CDR3 has 17 amino acids. The CDR3 DNA sequence: TGTGCCAGCAGCCAGACCGTACTAGCGGGGGGTACAGATACGCAGTATTTT. Translated: CASSQTVLAGGTDTQYF.

V is TRBV7-2 and J is TRBJ2-3; 9 positions agree with TRBD2. Germline trimming cut 1 base from V and 5 bases from J; bases unmatched to any gene: 4. From germline, CDR1 is SGHTA and CDR2 FQGNSA. The CDR3 has 15 residues. The CDR3 sequence: CASSLVSGGRDTQYF. The CDR3 DNA reads as TGTGCCAGCAGCTTAGTTAGCGGGGGCCGAGATACGCAGTATTTT.

This chain joins TRBV19 and TRBJ2-3, with D possibly TRBD1 on 6 matching bases. Trimming cost V 4 bases and J 0 bases, with 14 bases left between them. The CDR3 sequence is 16 residues long. Per germline, CDR1 LNHDA and CDR2 SQIVND (reference sequence). This chain's CDR3 is CASSSRDTTSTDTQYF. The CDR3 bases are TGTGCCAGTAGTAGTAGGGACACGACTAGCACAGATACGCAGTATTTT.

This clone was counted a few times. The V call is TRBV7-2, the J call TRBJ1-5, with a tentative D call TRBD1 (5 bases). The CDR3 extends over 15 amino acids. Trimming removed 5 bases at V and 0 bases at J, with 11 bases between. CDR1 is SGHTA and CDR2 is FQGNSA in the germline V gene. CDR3 coding DNA: TGTGCCAGCAGCCTACAGGCAAATAGCAATCAGCCCCAGCATTTT. Amino acids: CASSLQANSNQPQHF.

This chain connects TRBV6-5 to TRBJ2-7; D not resolved. Trimming shortened V by 0 bases and J by 0 bases, and 9 bases separated the two germline ends. This CDR3 has 15 amino acids. CDR1 and CDR2 from the germline V gene are MNHEY and SVGAGI. CDR3 in amino acids: CASSYSEKGSYEQYF. DNA for the CDR3: TGTGCCAGCAGTTACTCCGAAAAGGGCTCCTACGAGCAGTACTTC.

The chain recombines TRBV28 with TRBJ1-5, with 10 bases matching TRBD1. The CDR3 is made up of 14 amino acids. The trim removed 10 bases at V and 2 bases at J, leaving 5 bases unmatched. Looked up from germline, CDR1 is MDHEN and CDR2 is SYDVKM. The CDR3 region is CATGTGDGNQPQHF. The CDR3 DNA reads TGTGCCACAGGGACAGGGGATGGCAATCAGCCCCAGCATTTT.

The gene calls are TRBV18 and TRBJ1-6; D is possibly TRBD1 (6 bases). Germline V gene sequence: CDR1 KGHSH, CDR2 LQKENI. The CDR3 contains 15 residues. V was cut by 3 bases and J by 10 bases, with 16 bases left in between. DNA of the CDR3: TGTGCCAGCTCACCCGGACAGCGTAGTTACTCACCCCTCCACTTT. Its translation: CASSPGQRSYSPLHF.

The gene calls are TRBV5-6 and TRBJ1-6; TRBD1 might be the D (5 bases). The CDR3 contains 15 residues. V was clipped by 0 bases and J by 6 bases, with 10 bases between them. Per the germline V gene, CDR1 is SGHDT and CDR2 is YYEEEE. CDR3 coding DNA: TGTGCCAGCAGCTTGGGGAAGGGGATTAATTCACCCCTCCACTTT. As protein: CASSLGKGINSPLHF.

The V and J genes are TRBV5-1 and TRBJ2-5; D could derive from TRBD1 or TRBD2 (5 bases each). Germline-derived CDR1 and CDR2 are SGHRS and YFSETQ. Trimming cost V 1 base and J 3 bases, with 13 bases left between them. The CDR3 runs 15 residues. CDR3: CASSLIGTDEETQYF. The CDR3 DNA follows: TGCGCCAGCAGCTTGATTGGGACGGATGAAGAGACCCAGTACTTC.

The J gene is TRBJ1-5, the V gene TRBV5-8; 7 bases are shared with TRBD1. This CDR3 is 14 amino acids long. Looked up from germline, CDR1 is SGHTS and CDR2 is YDEGEE. V was pared by 3 bases and J by 6 bases, with 6 bases of the junction left unmatched. CDR3 DNA: TGTGCCAGCAGCTCACAGGGGTGGGGTCAGCCCCAGCATTTT. Translating gives CASSSQGWGQPQHF.

The J gene is TRBJ2-1, the V gene TRBV5-1, with a possible D match to TRBD1 (5 bases). The germline V gene encodes CDR1 SGHRS and CDR2 YFSETQ. The CDR3 is made up of 16 amino acids. V dropped 4 bases and J dropped 1 base, with 15 bases sitting between them. The CDR3 region is CASSPDTSTSYNEQFF. The CDR3 DNA reads TGCGCCAGCAGCCCGGACACTTCGACGTCCTACAATGAGCAGTTCTTC.

The chain couples TRBV7-9 to TRBJ1-1, with TRBD1 matching over 8 bases. J gave up 1 base and V 5 bases, and 6 bases lay outside the gene matches. Per germline, CDR1 SEHNR and CDR2 FQNEAQ (reference sequence). This CDR3 region has 15 residues. CDR3 protein: CASSQAGTGNTEAFF. DNA for the CDR3: TGTGCCAGCAGCCAAGCCGGGACAGGGAACACTGAAGCTTTCTTT.

V and J are TRBV19 and TRBJ2-1; 10 bases align to TRBD2. CDR1 and CDR2 from the germline V gene are LNHDA and SQIVND (reference sequence). The CDR3 runs 16 residues. The ends lost 5 bases at V and 5 bases at J; junction bases unmatched: 9. The CDR3 loop is CASSALGLAVHNEQFF. The CDR3 nucleotides read TGTGCCAGTAGTGCTCTCGGACTAGCGGTCCACAATGAGCAGTTCTTC.

The chain has TRBV25-1 and TRBJ2-4; either TRBD1 or TRBD2 may supply D (6 bases each). V was clipped by 2 bases and J by 6 bases, with 14 bases between them. The CDR3 has 15 amino acids. The germline gives CDR1 MGHDK, CDR2 SYGVNS. In DNA form, the CDR3 reads TGTGCCAGCAGTGAAGGGGGGCAGGCCCGAAACATTCAGTACTTC. This encodes CASSEGGQARNIQYF.

V usage is TRBV28 and J usage is TRBJ1-5; D remains ambiguous. V was trimmed by 3 bases and J by 4 bases, leaving 16 bases between them. This CDR3 has 16 amino acids. Germline V gene lookup returns CDR1 MDHEN and CDR2 SYDVKM. DNA of the CDR3: TGTGCCAGCAGTTTCCTTACTCCGGGAGGGAATCAGCCCCAGCATTTT. Protein: CASSFLTPGGNQPQHF.

Concerning this clone: Other nucleotide sequences in the sample specify the same CDR3. The chain uses TRBV5-1 and TRBJ1-6, with D possibly TRBD1 on 6 matching bases. This CDR3 spans 15 amino acids. Germline V gives CDR1 SGHRS, CDR2 YFSETQ. Trimming left V 4 bases short and J 3 bases short, with 11 bases between. CDR3: CASSLGQNYNSPLHF. The DNA for the CDR3 is TGCGCCAGCAGCCTCGGACAGAACTATAATTCACCCCTCCACTTT.

This rearrangement joins TRBV7-9 to TRBJ1-1; maybe TRBD1 (6 bases). Germline CDR1 reads SEHNR; CDR2 reads FQNEAQ (reference sequence). The V end lost 1 base, the J end lost 4 bases, and 13 bases lay between the germline ends. CDR3 size: 15 residues. The CDR3 is CASSLEGRGTTEAFF. The CDR3 DNA reads as TGTGCCAGCAGCTTAGAAGGGAGGGGGACCACTGAAGCTTTCTTT.